Listed here are 24 T cell receptor beta chains from one sample, sequenced in a study of T cell responses to AZD1222 COVID-19 vaccine. Sequencing was performed with immunoSEQ multiplex PCR; in TCRdb, only in-frame clones are kept and a portion is missing. Of 150,000 or so clones in the sample, 88% were seen once. Sequencing was performed on peripheral blood, taken on day 0 of AZD1222 vaccination. The receptor set was obtained from an adult in good health.

The CDR3 nucleotides are TGTGCCAGCAGCTTAGTGGTTGGAGGAAGCGGCGAGCAGTACTTC. Translation gives CASSLVVGGSGEQYF. The chain is built from TRBV11-3 and TRBJ2-7; D is possibly TRBD2 (5 bases). From germline, CDR1 is SGHNT and CDR2 YENEEA. V lost 1 base to trimming and J lost 6 bases, with 16 bases between them. CDR3 length: 15 residues.

The V and J genes are TRBV5-5 and TRBJ1-3; D remains ambiguous. V lost 4 bases to trimming and J lost 0 bases, with 11 bases between them. The CDR3 totals 15 residues. Germline CDR1 reads SGHKS; CDR2 reads YYEKEE (reference sequence). The CDR3 loop is CASSPYSSSGNTIYF. The DNA for the CDR3 is TGTGCCAGCAGCCCTTATTCAAGCTCTGGAAACACCATATATTTT.

This clone was detected once. The chain uses TRBV6-5 and TRBJ2-5; 12 nucleotides agree with TRBD2. Germline V lookup: CDR1 MNHEY, CDR2 SVGAGI. Unmatched junction bases numbered 6, after V lost 2 bases and J lost 5 bases. The CDR3 consists of 16 residues. This CDR3 reads CASSYLAGGPKETQYF. The CDR3, as DNA: TGTGCCAGCAGTTACCTAGCGGGAGGGCCGAAGGAGACCCAGTACTTC.

This chain joins TRBV11-2 and TRBJ2-3; 11 nucleotides match TRBD2. The CDR3 has 15 amino acids. V trimming: 1 base; J trimming: 6 bases; junction bases outside the gene matches: 3. Germline assignment: CDR1 SGHAT and CDR2 FQNNGV. CDR3 residues: CASSLGSSGRDTQYF. In DNA form, the CDR3 reads TGTGCCAGCAGCTTAGGATCTAGCGGGAGGGATACGCAGTATTTT.

The gene calls are TRBV28 and TRBJ1-5, with D perhaps TRBD1 (6 bases). Germline V gene lookup returns CDR1 MDHEN and CDR2 SYDVKM. The V and J ends lost 7 bases and 4 bases respectively, with 11 bases between them. The CDR3 contains 13 residues. The CDR3 DNA reads TGTGCCAGCAACACAGGGCTGAATCAGCCCCAGCATTTT. Its translation is CASNTGLNQPQHF.

This chain connects TRBV3-1 (or the pseudogene TRBV3-2) to TRBJ1-4; D ambiguous. From germline, CDR1 is LGHDT and CDR2 YNNKEL (reference sequence). Trimming left V 4 bases short and J 0 bases short, with 9 bases between. The CDR3 loop spans 15 amino acids. CDR3 coding DNA: TGTGCCAGCAGCCTCCTGACACCAACTAATGAAAAACTGTTTTTT. The encoded protein is CASSLLTPTNEKLFF.

The chain carries TRBV7-2 and TRBJ2-4; 7 bases agree with TRBD1. The length of the CDR3 is 14 residues. V lost 5 bases, J lost 2 bases, and 3 bases stayed unmatched. Germline V gene sequence: CDR1 SGHTA, CDR2 FQGNSA. The CDR3 here is CASSIQGTKNIQYF. Here the CDR3 DNA reads TGTGCCAGCAGCATACAGGGGACCAAAAACATTCAGTACTTC.

This clone was detected once. The CDR3 loop is CASSSLAGVTEKLFF. Written as DNA, the CDR3 is TGTGCCAGCAGTTCCCTCGCAGGGGTCACAGAAAAACTGTTTTTT. This sequence joins TRBV28 and TRBJ1-4; a possible D gene is TRBD1 (6 bases). Germline CDR1 reads MDHEN; CDR2 reads SYDVKM. The CDR3 consists of 15 residues. V gave up 4 bases and J gave up 8 bases, with 17 bases separating them.

The genes are TRBV5-6 and TRBJ2-3, with 7 positions matching TRBD1. This CDR3 region has 17 residues. Per the germline V gene, CDR1 is SGHDT and CDR2 is YYEEEE. V shed 3 bases and J 2 bases; nucleotides not matched to a gene: 12. The CDR3: CASSWTRDRYFTDTQYF. DNA of the CDR3: TGTGCCAGCAGCTGGACCCGGGACAGATACTTCACAGATACGCAGTATTTT. Based on the CDR3 plus reference TRBV5-6 and TRBJ2-3, the full variable domain is DAGVTQSPTHLIKTRGQQVTLRCSPKSGHDTVSWYQQALGQGPQFIFQYYEEEERQRGNFPDRFSGHQFPNYSSELNVNALLLGDSALYLCASSWTRDRYFTDTQYFGPGTRLTVL.

Only one count was recorded for this clone. The genes are TRBV5-1 and TRBJ2-5, with 7 bases fitting TRBD2. The V gene end was trimmed by 2 bases and the J gene end by 3 bases; junction bases not matched to a gene: 1. The CDR3 is made up of 13 amino acids. Germline loops: CDR1 SGHRS, CDR2 YFSETQ. CDR3 sequence: CASSFGGKETQYF. For the CDR3, the DNA is TGCGCCAGCAGCTTCGGGGGGAAAGAGACCCAGTACTTC.

This clone is classed as medium-sized. The chain recombines TRBV7-2 with TRBJ2-6; D gene unclear. Trimming took off 8 bases at V and 4 bases at J, with 12 bases between the two ends. Germline V gives CDR1 SGHTA, CDR2 FQGNSA. CDR3 size: 14 residues. Here the CDR3 reads CASGVSSGANVLTF. In DNA, the CDR3 is TGTGCCAGCGGGGTCTCCTCAGGGGCCAACGTCCTGACTTTC.

V gene TRBV6-2 or TRBV6-3 combines with J gene TRBJ2-7, with D unclear. From germline, CDR1 is MNHEY and CDR2 SVGEGT. Between the trimmed V and J ends, which lost 6 bases and 3 bases, there was a span of 6 bases. The length of the CDR3 is 11 residues. The CDR3 DNA is TGTGCCAGCAGCCTCGGCTACGAGCAGTACTTC. It codes for CASSLGYEQYF.

J is TRBJ1-5 and V is TRBV27; D is unresolved. The germline V gene encodes CDR1 MNHEY and CDR2 SMNVEV (reference sequence). There are 15 residues in the CDR3. Trimming left V 2 bases short and J 0 bases short, with 8 bases between. This CDR3 reads CASSLRSNSNQPQHF. Written as DNA, the CDR3 is TGTGCCAGCAGTTTACGGTCTAATAGCAATCAGCCCCAGCATTTT.

J is TRBJ1-5 and V is TRBV7-2; D is undetermined. Trimming pared 5 bases from V and 3 bases from J, leaving 8 bases between. This CDR3 comprises 13 residues. Germline lookup yields CDR1 SGHTA and CDR2 FQGNSA. CDR3 sequence reads: CASSPNNNQPQHF. In nucleotides, the CDR3 is TGTGCCAGCAGCCCGAACAACAATCAGCCCCAGCATTTT.

The rearrangement joins TRBV5-5 to TRBJ2-7; possibly TRBD2 for D (5 bases). With 4 bases removed from V and 2 bases from J, the gap between germline ends came to 13 bases. The CDR3 sequence is 14 residues long. Germline CDR1 reads SGHKS; CDR2 reads YYEKEE (reference sequence). The CDR3 sequence: CASSRMDGTYEQYF. The CDR3 nucleotides read TGTGCCAGCAGCCGGATGGACGGGACCTACGAGCAGTACTTC.

The gene calls are TRBV27 and TRBJ2-1, with 7 nucleotides matching TRBD1. The CDR3 runs 15 residues. Germline CDR1 is MNHEY and CDR2 is SMNVEV (reference sequence). The ends lost 3 bases at V and 9 bases at J; junction bases unmatched: 11. The CDR3 sequence is CASSFEGGAPFEQFF. The CDR3, as DNA: TGTGCCAGCAGTTTTGAAGGGGGCGCTCCCTTTGAGCAGTTCTTC.

The chain employs TRBV2 and TRBJ1-5; 8 bases are shared with TRBD1. The CDR3 has 14 amino acids. Germline V gene lookup returns CDR1 SNHLY and CDR2 FYNNEI. V lost 6 bases and J lost 2; bases outside the gene matches: 3. CDR3 nucleotide sequence: TGTGCCAGCAGAGCACAGGGGGGCAATCAGCCCCAGCATTTT. It yields the protein CASRAQGGNQPQHF.

The chain joins TRBV6-2 or TRBV6-3 to TRBJ2-1, with D perhaps being TRBD1 or TRBD2 (5 bases each). The CDR3 runs 14 residues. Germline CDR1 MNHEY, CDR2 SVGEGT. The V end lost 5 bases, the J end lost 2 bases, and 10 bases lay between the germline ends. In nucleotides, the CDR3 is TGTGCCAGCAGTCGGGACGGCACCTACAATGAGCAGTTCTTC. This translates into CASSRDGTYNEQFF.

The chain carries TRBV28 and TRBJ1-2, with TRBD1 matching 10 bases. Germline V gene lookup returns CDR1 MDHEN and CDR2 SYDVKM. After removal of 2 bases from V and 3 bases from J, the junction contained 3 bases not matched to a gene. This CDR3 has 15 residues. DNA for the CDR3: TGTGCCAGCAGTTTAGACAGGGGGCTGGACTATGGCTACACCTTC. It specifies CASSLDRGLDYGYTF.

J is TRBJ2-3 and V is TRBV28; D gene ambiguous. CDR3 length: 14 residues. V shed 8 bases and J shed 2 bases, with 14 bases lying between them. Germline V lookup: CDR1 MDHEN, CDR2 SYDVKM. CDR3 loop: CASSSWAVTDTQYF. The DNA for the CDR3 is TGTGCCAGCTCGTCGTGGGCGGTCACAGATACGCAGTATTTT.

CDR3 amino acids: CASSLMDSSGYTF. CDR3 coding DNA: TGTGCCAGCAGCTTAATGGATTCGTCGGGCTACACCTTC. The chain employs TRBV7-3 and TRBJ1-2; D remains unclear. V gave up 1 base and J gave up 8 bases, with 11 bases separating them. Germline assignment: CDR1 SGHTA and CDR2 FQGTGA. CDR3 length: 13 amino acids.

The V and J genes are TRBV28 and TRBJ2-7; TRBD1 aligns across 7 bases. The CDR3 spans 15 residues. Germline CDR1 reads MDHEN; CDR2 reads SYDVKM. V shed 5 bases and J 2 bases; nucleotides not matched to a gene: 9. Here the CDR3 DNA reads TGTGCCAGCAGTCCCGCGACAGGGTCCCCCTACGAGCAGTACTTC. Its protein is CASSPATGSPYEQYF. Using reference TRBV28 and TRBJ2-7 for the parts outside the CDR3, the full variable domain is DVKVTQSSRYLVKRTGEKVFLECVQDMDHENMFWYRQDPGLGLRLIYFSYDVKMKEKGDIPEGYSVSREKKERFSLILESASTNQTSMYLCASSPATGSPYEQYFGPGTRLTVT.

The chain combines TRBV7-6 with TRBJ2-7, with D possibly being TRBD2 (6 bases). Between the trimmed V and J ends, which lost 5 bases and 6 bases, there was a span of 20 bases. The CDR3 totals 15 residues. The germline V gene encodes CDR1 SGHVS and CDR2 FNYEAQ. CDR3 region: CASSSRWAGSSEQYF. CDR3 nucleotides: TGTGCCAGCAGCAGTCGGTGGGCGGGATCCAGCGAGCAGTACTTC.

This rearrangement joins TRBV30 to TRBJ2-1; perhaps TRBD2 as D (5 bases). Trimming shortened V by 0 bases and J by 8 bases, and 17 bases separated the two germline ends. CDR1 GTSNPN and CDR2 SVGIG come from the germline V gene (reference sequence). The CDR3 loop spans 15 amino acids. The CDR3 protein is CAWSVGHGVGDEQFF. The CDR3 DNA reads as TGTGCCTGGAGTGTTGGTCACGGGGTTGGGGATGAGCAGTTCTTC.